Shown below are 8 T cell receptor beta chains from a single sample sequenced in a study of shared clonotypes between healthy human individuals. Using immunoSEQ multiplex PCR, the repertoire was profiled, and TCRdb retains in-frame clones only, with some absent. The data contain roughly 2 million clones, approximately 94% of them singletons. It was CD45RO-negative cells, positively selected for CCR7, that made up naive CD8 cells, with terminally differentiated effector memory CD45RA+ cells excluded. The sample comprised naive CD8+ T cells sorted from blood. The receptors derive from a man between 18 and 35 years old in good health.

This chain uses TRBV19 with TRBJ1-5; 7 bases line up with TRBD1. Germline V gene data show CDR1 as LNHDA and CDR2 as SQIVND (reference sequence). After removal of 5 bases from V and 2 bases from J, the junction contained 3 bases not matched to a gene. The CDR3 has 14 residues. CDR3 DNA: TGTGCCAGTAGTCTCGGACAGGGCAATCAGCCCCAGCATTTT. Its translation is CASSLGQGNQPQHF.

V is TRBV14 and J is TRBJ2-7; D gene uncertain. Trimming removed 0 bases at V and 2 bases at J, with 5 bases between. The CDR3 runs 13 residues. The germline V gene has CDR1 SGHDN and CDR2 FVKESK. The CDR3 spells CASSQDLAYEQYF. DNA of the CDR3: TGTGCCAGCAGCCAAGACTTAGCCTACGAGCAGTACTTC.

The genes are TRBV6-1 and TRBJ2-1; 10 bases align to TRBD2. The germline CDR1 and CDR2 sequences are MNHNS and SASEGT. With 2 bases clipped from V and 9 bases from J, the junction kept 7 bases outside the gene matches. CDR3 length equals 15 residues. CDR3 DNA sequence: TGTGCCAGCAGTGAACCGAGCGGGGGGGCCAGTGAGCAGTTCTTC. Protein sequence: CASSEPSGGASEQFF.

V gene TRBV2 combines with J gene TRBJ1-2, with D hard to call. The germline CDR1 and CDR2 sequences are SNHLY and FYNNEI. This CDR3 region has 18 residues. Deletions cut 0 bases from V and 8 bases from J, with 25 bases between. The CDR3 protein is CASSEALMLQPSTRGYTF. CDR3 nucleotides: TGTGCCAGCAGTGAAGCGCTTATGTTACAGCCGTCTACTCGGGGCTACACCTTC.

CDR3 residues: CASSGDLDEQYF. The CDR3 DNA reads as TGTGCCAGCAGCGGCGATTTGGACGAGCAGTACTTC. This sequence joins TRBV6-6 and TRBJ2-7, with D uncertain. CDR3 length: 12 amino acids. Between the trimmed V and J ends, which lost 6 bases and 5 bases, there was a span of 11 bases. Per the germline V gene, CDR1 is MNHNY and CDR2 is SVGAGI (reference sequence).

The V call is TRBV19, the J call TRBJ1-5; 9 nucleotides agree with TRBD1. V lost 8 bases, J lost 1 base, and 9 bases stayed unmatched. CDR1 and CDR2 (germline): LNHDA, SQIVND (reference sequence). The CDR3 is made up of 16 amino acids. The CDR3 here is CASALGDRVSNQPQHF. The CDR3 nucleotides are TGTGCCAGTGCCTTAGGGGACAGGGTAAGCAATCAGCCCCAGCATTTT.

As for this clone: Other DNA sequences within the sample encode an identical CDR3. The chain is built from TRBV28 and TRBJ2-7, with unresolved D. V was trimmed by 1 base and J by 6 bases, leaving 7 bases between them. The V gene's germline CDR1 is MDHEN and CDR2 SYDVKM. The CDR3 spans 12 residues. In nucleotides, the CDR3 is TGTGCCAGCAGTTTATCGGGTGGCGAGCAGTACTTC. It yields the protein CASSLSGGEQYF.

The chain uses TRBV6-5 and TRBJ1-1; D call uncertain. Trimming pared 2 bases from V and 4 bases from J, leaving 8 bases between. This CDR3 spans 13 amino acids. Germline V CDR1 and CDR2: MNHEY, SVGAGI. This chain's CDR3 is CASSYPVSTEAFF. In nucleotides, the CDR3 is TGTGCCAGCAGTTACCCGGTGAGCACTGAAGCTTTCTTT.